The subject of this entry is one TCR beta chain. The record originates from a study of technical replicates of blood from a handful of donors. The assay was immunoSEQ multiplex PCR, and TCRdb's table has in-frame clones only and misses some. The profile shows 6,000 to 7,000 clones, approximately 95% of them singletons. Per the germline V gene, CDR1 is SGDLS and CDR2 is YYNGEE. The V end lost 4 bases, the J end lost 4 bases, and 15 bases lay between the germline ends. CDR3 length equals 16 residues. This chain links TRBV9 with TRBJ2-6; D not resolved. This sequence was found in a human donor in good health. Sequencing was carried out using PBMCs. Written as DNA, the CDR3 is TGTGCCAGCAGCCGAGACGACACAGCCGGGGCCAACGTCCTGACTTTC. Translation gives CASSRDDTAGANVLTF. Based on the CDR3 plus reference TRBV9 and TRBJ2-6, the full variable domain is DSGVTQTPKHLITATGQRVTLRCSPRSGDLSVYWYQQSLDQGLQFLIQYYNGEERAKGNILERFSAQQFPDLHSELNLSSLELGDSALYFCASSRDDTAGANVLTFGAGSRLTVL.